This entry describes one T cell receptor (beta chain). Its specificity is unknown. CDR3 length equals 14 residues. Germline CDR1 MNHNS, CDR2 SASEGT. Trimming left V 7 bases short and J 7 bases short, with 20 bases between. The iRepertoire nested amplicon-rescue multiplex PCR amplified TCR alpha and beta CDR3s from RNA. From the multiplex PCR reads, TCRdb called clonotypes with MiXCR, one entry per CDR3 protein. The sample lists 300,000 to 450,000 distinct CDR3 sequences, about two fifths occurring once. This entry comes from a study of glioma-infiltrating T cells. Turning to the study itself: Low-grade gliomas were grade II; glioblastomas were grade IV at initial diagnosis. Study-wide results and limits: Shared blood CDR3 signature motifs marked patients with low tissue-blood divergence. Tissue-blood divergence was below expectation in non-neoplastic patients, above in gliomas.

The source material was glioma tissue, nonneoplastic brain tissue, or PBMCs (not recorded which). The V and J genes are TRBV6-1 and TRBJ2-7, with D perhaps matching TRBD2 (6 bases). This clonotype was obtained from a human donor with low-grade glioma or glioblastoma, undergoing nonglioma brain surgery, or in good health (not recorded which). In nucleotides, the CDR3 is TGTGCCAGCAATCAACAAGGGACTTATGGGGAGCAGTACTTC. Its protein product is CASNQQGTYGEQYF.